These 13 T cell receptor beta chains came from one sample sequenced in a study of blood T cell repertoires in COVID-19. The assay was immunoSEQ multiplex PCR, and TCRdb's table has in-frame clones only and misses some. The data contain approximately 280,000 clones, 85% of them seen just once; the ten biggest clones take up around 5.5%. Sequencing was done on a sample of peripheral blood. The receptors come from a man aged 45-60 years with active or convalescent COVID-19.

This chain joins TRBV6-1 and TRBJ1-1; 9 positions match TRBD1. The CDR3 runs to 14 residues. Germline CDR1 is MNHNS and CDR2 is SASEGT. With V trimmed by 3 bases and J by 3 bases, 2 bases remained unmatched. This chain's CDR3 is CASSEGTGHTEAFF. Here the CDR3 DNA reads TGTGCCAGCAGTGAGGGGACAGGGCACACTGAAGCTTTCTTT.

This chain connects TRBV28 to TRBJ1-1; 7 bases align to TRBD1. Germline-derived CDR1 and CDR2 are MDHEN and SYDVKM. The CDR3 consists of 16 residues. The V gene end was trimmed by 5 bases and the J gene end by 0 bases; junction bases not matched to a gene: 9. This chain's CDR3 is CASSLGTAAVNTEAFF. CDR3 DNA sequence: TGTGCCAGCAGTCTCGGGACAGCCGCAGTGAACACTGAAGCTTTCTTT.

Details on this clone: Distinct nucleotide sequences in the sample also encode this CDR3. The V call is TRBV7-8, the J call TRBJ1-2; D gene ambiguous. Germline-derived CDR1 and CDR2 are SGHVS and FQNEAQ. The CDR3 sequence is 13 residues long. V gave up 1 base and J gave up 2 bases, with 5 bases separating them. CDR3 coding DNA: TGTGCCAGCAGCTTAGAACTGAACTATGGCTACACCTTC. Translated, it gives CASSLELNYGYTF. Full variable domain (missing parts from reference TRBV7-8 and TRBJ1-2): GAGVSQSPRYKVAKRGQDVALRCDPISGHVSLFWYQQALGQGPEFLTYFQNEAQLDKSGLPSDRFFAERPEGSVSTLKIQRTQQEDSAVYLCASSLELNYGYTFGSGTRLTVV.

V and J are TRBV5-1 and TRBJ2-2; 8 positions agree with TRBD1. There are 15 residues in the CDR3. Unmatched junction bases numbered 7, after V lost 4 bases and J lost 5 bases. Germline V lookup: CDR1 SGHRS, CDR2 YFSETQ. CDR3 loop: CASSPAGQGTGELFF. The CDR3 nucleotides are TGCGCCAGCAGCCCGGCAGGACAGGGTACCGGGGAGCTGTTTTTT.

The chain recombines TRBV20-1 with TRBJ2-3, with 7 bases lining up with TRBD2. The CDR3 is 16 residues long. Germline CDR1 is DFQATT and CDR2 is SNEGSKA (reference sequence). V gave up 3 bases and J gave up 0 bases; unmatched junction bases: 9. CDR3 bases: TGCAGTGCTAGTGGTCCACTAGCGAGTAGCACAGATACGCAGTATTTT. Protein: CSASGPLASSTDTQYF.

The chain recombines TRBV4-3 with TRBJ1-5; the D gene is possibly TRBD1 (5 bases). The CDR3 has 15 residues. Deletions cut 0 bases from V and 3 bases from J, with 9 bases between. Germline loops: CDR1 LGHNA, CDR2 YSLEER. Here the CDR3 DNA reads TGCGCCAGCAGCCAAGATTTACAGGCCAATCAGCCCCAGCATTTT. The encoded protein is CASSQDLQANQPQHF.

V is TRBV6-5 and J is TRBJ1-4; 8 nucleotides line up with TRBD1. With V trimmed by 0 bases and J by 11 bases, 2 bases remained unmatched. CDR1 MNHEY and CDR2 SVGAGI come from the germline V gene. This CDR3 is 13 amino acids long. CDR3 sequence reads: CASSYSRQGKLFF. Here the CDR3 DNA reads TGTGCCAGCAGTTACTCGCGACAGGGGAAACTGTTTTTT.

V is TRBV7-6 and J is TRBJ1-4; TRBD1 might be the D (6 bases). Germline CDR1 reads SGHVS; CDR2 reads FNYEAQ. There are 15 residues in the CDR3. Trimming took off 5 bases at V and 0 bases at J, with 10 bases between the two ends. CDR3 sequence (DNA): TGTGCCAGCAGCCTACAGGGTACAACTAATGAAAAACTGTTTTTT. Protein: CASSLQGTTNEKLFF.

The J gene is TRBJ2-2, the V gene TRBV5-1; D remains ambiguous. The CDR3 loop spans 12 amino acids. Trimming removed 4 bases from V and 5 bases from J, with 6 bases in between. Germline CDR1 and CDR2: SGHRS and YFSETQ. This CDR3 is CASSPQTGELFF. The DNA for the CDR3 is TGCGCCAGCAGCCCACAAACCGGGGAGCTGTTTTTT.

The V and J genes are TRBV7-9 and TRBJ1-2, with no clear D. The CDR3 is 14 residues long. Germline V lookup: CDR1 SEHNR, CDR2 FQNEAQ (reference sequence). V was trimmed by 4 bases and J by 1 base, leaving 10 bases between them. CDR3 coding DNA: TGTGCCAGCAGCTCATCTGGCTTTAACTATGGCTACACCTTC. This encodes CASSSSGFNYGYTF.

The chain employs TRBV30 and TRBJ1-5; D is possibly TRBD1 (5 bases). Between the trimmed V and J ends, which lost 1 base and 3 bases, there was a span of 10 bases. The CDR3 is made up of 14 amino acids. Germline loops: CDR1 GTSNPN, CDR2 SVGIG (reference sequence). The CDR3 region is CAWSAGLVNQPQHF. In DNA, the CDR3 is TGTGCCTGGAGTGCGGGACTCGTCAATCAGCCCCAGCATTTT.

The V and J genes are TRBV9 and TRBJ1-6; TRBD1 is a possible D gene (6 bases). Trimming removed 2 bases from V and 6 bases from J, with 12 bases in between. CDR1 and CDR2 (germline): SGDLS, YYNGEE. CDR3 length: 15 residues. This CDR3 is CASSVFGQRNSPLHF. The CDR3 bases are TGTGCCAGCAGCGTCTTCGGACAGCGTAATTCACCCCTCCACTTT.

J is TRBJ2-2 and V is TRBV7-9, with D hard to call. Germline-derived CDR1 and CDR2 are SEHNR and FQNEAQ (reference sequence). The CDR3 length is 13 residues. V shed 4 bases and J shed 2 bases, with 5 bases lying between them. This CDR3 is CASSSLNTGELFF. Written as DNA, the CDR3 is TGTGCCAGCAGCTCCCTTAACACCGGGGAGCTGTTTTTT. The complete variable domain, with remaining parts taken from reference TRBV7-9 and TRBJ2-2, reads DTGVSQNPRHKITKRGQNVTFRCDPISEHNRLYWYRQTLGQGPEFLTYFQNEAQLEKSRLLSDRFSAERPKGSFSTLEIQRTEQGDSAMYLCASSSLNTGELFFGEGSRLTVL.